This T cell receptor (beta chain) was obtained from a study of blood T cell repertoires in COVID-19. Turning to the study itself: Sources were T cells, B-cell-depleted T cells, or PBMCs; the material itself was cDNA or gDNA.

On this clone: A read error may explain this, as a much larger clone is one base away.

Authors' data handling: Reference gene primer amplification in the assay estimated nucleated cell counts. Clones were sequenced by immunoSEQ multiplex PCR, and TCRdb holds only the in-frame ones, with some missing. V, J and clone size were drawn from that table, and D and trimming were deduced from the DNA. The table shows around 160,000 clones, with about four fifths occurring only once. Between the trimmed V and J ends, which lost 2 bases and 3 bases, there was a span of 6 bases. CDR1 and CDR2 (germline): SGHDT, YYEEEE. CDR3 length: 13 residues. The origin of this receptor is a man aged 55 to 69 with active or convalescent COVID-19. The V gene is TRBV5-6, the J gene TRBJ2-1; D may be TRBD1 (5 bases). Sequencing used peripheral blood. This chain's CDR3 is CASSFDSYNEQFF. DNA of the CDR3: TGTGCCAGCAGCTTTGACAGCTACAATGAGCAGTTCTTC.